The rows below give T cell receptor beta chains drawn from one sample of a study of cytotoxic CD8 clonotypes in ibrutinib-treated CLL. The protocol was immunoSEQ multiplex PCR, while the TCRdb copy is restricted to in-frame clones and leaves out a portion. The repertoire includes 150,000 or so clones, 65% to 85% of them detected once, and approximately 7.6% sits in the top ten. This specimen was PBMCs, taken after 36 months of ibrutinib treatment. The source is a human donor with chronic lymphocytic leukemia. CDR3s include the opening cysteine and the closing phenylalanine or tryptophan. Each record gives: D gene, V gene, CDR3 protein. A D gene is named only where the DNA matches it firmly.

d_call: .
v_call: TRBV5-1
cdr3_aa: CASDQVGGTGTEAFF

d_call: .
v_call: TRBV20-1
cdr3_aa: CSAPLGTYKHF

d_call: .
v_call: TRBV27
cdr3_aa: CASSLSHLIWGTEAFF

d_call: .
v_call: TRBV16
cdr3_aa: CASSQEGGEQYF

d_call: TRBD2
v_call: TRBV4-1
cdr3_aa: CASSFLLGLGYNEQFF

d_call: TRBD2
v_call: TRBV4-1
cdr3_aa: CASSHSGGSYNEQFF

d_call: .
v_call: TRBV28
cdr3_aa: CASSFGIRGYTF

d_call: .
v_call: TRBV30
cdr3_aa: CAWRGVGETQYF

d_call: TRBD2
v_call: TRBV5-1
cdr3_aa: CASSQGLAGGPGEQYF

d_call: .
v_call: TRBV6-5
cdr3_aa: CASSRTVGQPQHF

d_call: .
v_call: TRBV15
cdr3_aa: CATSSYLLRTDYGYTF

d_call: .
v_call: TRBV6-5
cdr3_aa: CASRPDIPHGYTF

d_call: TRBD2
v_call: TRBV4-2
cdr3_aa: CASSQVLAGVTSYEQYF

d_call: TRBD1
v_call: TRBV5-1
cdr3_aa: CASSPRQGKSYEQYF

d_call: TRBD1
v_call: TRBV7-9
cdr3_aa: CASSFRDRENNSPLHF

d_call: .
v_call: TRBV7-9
cdr3_aa: CASSFAGANTEAFF